What follows are 20 T cell receptor beta chains derived from one specimen sequenced in a study of shared clonotypes between healthy human individuals. The protocol was immunoSEQ multiplex PCR, while the TCRdb copy is restricted to in-frame clones and leaves out a portion. There are about 2.4 million clones in the sample; approximately 94% occur only once, and more than 0.12% lies in the top ten. The sequenced material came from naive CD4+ T cells sorted from blood. The subset is: CD45RA+ positively selected. All receptors come from a man younger than 35 in good health.

The rearrangement joins TRBV7-9 to TRBJ2-7; 8 positions agree with TRBD1. Germline V lookup: CDR1 SEHNR, CDR2 FQNEAQ (reference sequence). V was clipped by 5 bases and J by 4 bases; unmatched bases: 10. CDR3 length: 15 amino acids. The CDR3: CASSRDRGLEYEQYF. CDR3 DNA: TGTGCCAGCAGCAGAGACAGGGGCCTCGAATACGAGCAGTACTTC.

This clone was seen once. This chain uses TRBV4-1 with TRBJ2-2; D not resolved. This CDR3 is built from 14 residues. The germline CDR1 and CDR2 sequences are MGHRA and YSYEKL. V dropped 1 base and J dropped 5 bases, with 8 bases sitting between them. The CDR3 DNA reads as TGCGCCAGCAGCCAAGCGCCCGCGACCGGGGAGCTGTTTTTT. Its translation is CASSQAPATGELFF.

V and J are TRBV27 and TRBJ2-3; D unclear. V lost 3 bases and J 2 bases, leaving 12 bases between the germline ends. Germline values: CDR1 MNHEY, CDR2 SMNVEV (reference sequence). The length of the CDR3 is 15 residues. The CDR3: CASSFGSRITDTQYF. In DNA, the CDR3 is TGTGCCAGCAGTTTTGGGTCCAGGATCACAGATACGCAGTATTTT.

The genes are TRBV5-4 and TRBJ2-3; 15 bases are shared with TRBD2. After removal of 4 bases from V and 6 bases from J, the junction contained 3 bases not matched to a gene. This CDR3 is built from 15 residues. The germline V gene has CDR1 SGHNT and CDR2 YYREEE (reference sequence). In DNA, the CDR3 is TGTGCCAGCAGCAGGACTAGCGGGGGGGCCGATACGCAGTATTTT. This gives the protein CASSRTSGGADTQYF.

The CDR3 is CASSQEGRRTTNEKLFF. The CDR3 DNA follows: TGCGCCAGCAGCCAAGAGGGACGGCGAACAACTAATGAAAAACTGTTTTTT. The V call is TRBV4-1, the J call TRBJ1-4, with a possible D match to TRBD1 (5 bases). The V gene lost 0 bases and the J gene lost 0 bases, with 11 bases spanning the gap. Germline CDR1 reads MGHRA; CDR2 reads YSYEKL. The CDR3 totals 17 residues.

The chain joins TRBV7-6 to TRBJ2-5; 7 bases agree with TRBD1. The CDR3 runs to 12 residues. The junction had 1 base not matched to a gene; V was cut back by 4 bases and J by 5 bases. The germline V gene encodes CDR1 SGHVS and CDR2 FNYEAQ. The CDR3: CASSWTGETQYF. The DNA for the CDR3 is TGTGCCAGCAGCTGGACAGGCGAGACCCAGTACTTC.

The V gene is TRBV7-2, the J gene TRBJ1-1, with 8 bases identical to TRBD1. V was clipped by 5 bases and J by 3 bases; unmatched bases: 11. The CDR3 is 16 residues long. Germline values: CDR1 SGHTA, CDR2 FQGNSA. DNA for the CDR3: TGTGCCAGCAGCCCTCGACAGGGGAAGGTGGACACTGAAGCTTTCTTT. Its translation: CASSPRQGKVDTEAFF.

This chain connects TRBV9 to TRBJ1-5, with 7 nucleotides matching TRBD1. CDR3 length: 16 residues. V shed 4 bases and J 2 bases; nucleotides not matched to a gene: 9. The V gene's germline CDR1 is SGDLS and CDR2 YYNGEE. The CDR3: CASSPGGQKGNQPQHF. The CDR3 DNA reads TGTGCCAGCAGCCCAGGGGGGCAGAAGGGCAATCAGCCCCAGCATTTT.

The genes are TRBV18 and TRBJ1-4, with TRBD1 matching 9 bases. The CDR3 spans 17 residues. From germline, CDR1 is KGHSH and CDR2 LQKENI. After removal of 6 bases from V and 8 bases from J, the junction contained 16 bases not matched to a gene. CDR3 residues: CASSSSGQGIFAEKLFF. CDR3 nucleotides: TGTGCCAGCTCGAGTAGCGGACAGGGGATATTTGCGGAAAAACTGTTTTTT.

V and J are TRBV7-2 and TRBJ2-3; D ambiguous. The CDR3 is 17 amino acids. Trimming took off 4 bases at V and 0 bases at J, with 17 bases between the two ends. Germline V CDR1 and CDR2: SGHTA, FQGNSA. The CDR3: CASSSPWAKISTDTQYF. In nucleotides, the CDR3 is TGTGCCAGCAGCTCACCGTGGGCGAAAATTAGCACAGATACGCAGTATTTT.

This sequence joins TRBV19 and TRBJ1-3; a weak D match, TRBD1 (5 bases). The germline CDR1 and CDR2 sequences are LNHDA and SQIVND (reference sequence). CDR3 length: 14 amino acids. Trimming pared 5 bases from V and 2 bases from J, leaving 10 bases between. The CDR3 region is CASSVGTPGNTIYF. The CDR3 coding sequence is TGTGCCAGTAGTGTCGGGACCCCTGGAAACACCATATATTTT. The variable domain in full, completed from reference TRBV19 and TRBJ1-3, reads DGGITQSPKYLFRKEGQNVTLSCEQNLNHDAMYWYRQDPGQGLRLIYYSQIVNDFQKGDIAEGYSVSREKKESFPLTVTSAQKNPTAFYLCASSVGTPGNTIYFGEGSWLTVV.

As for this clone: Other DNA sequences within the sample encode an identical CDR3. The V and J genes are TRBV6-5 and TRBJ2-7; D unclear. The germline V and J ends were trimmed by 6 bases and 0 bases, with 9 bases remaining between them. From germline, CDR1 is MNHEY and CDR2 SVGAGI. This CDR3 contains 13 residues. The CDR3 DNA follows: TGTGCCAGCAGACGAGGAAGCTCCTACGAGCAGTACTTC. Amino acids: CASRRGSSYEQYF.

A single count supports this clone. V usage is TRBV7-9 and J usage is TRBJ1-1; TRBD1 matches at 10 bases. The germline V gene encodes CDR1 SEHNR and CDR2 FQNEAQ (reference sequence). The V gene end was trimmed by 2 bases and the J gene end by 5 bases; junction bases not matched to a gene: 11. The CDR3 loop spans 17 amino acids. CDR3 region: CASSLMFLDRGRTEAFF. CDR3 bases: TGTGCCAGCAGCTTAATGTTCCTCGACAGGGGGCGTACTGAAGCTTTCTTT.

The V and J genes are TRBV5-6 and TRBJ2-7; D is perhaps TRBD1 or TRBD2 (5 bases each). Germline V gene data show CDR1 as SGHDT and CDR2 as YYEEEE. V lost 4 bases to trimming and J lost 5 bases, with 10 bases between them. The CDR3 is 12 residues long. The CDR3 loop is CASSRDRHEQYF. The CDR3 DNA reads TGTGCCAGCAGCCGGGACCGCCACGAGCAGTACTTC. Full variable domain (rest looked up from reference TRBV5-6 and TRBJ2-7): DAGVTQSPTHLIKTRGQQVTLRCSPKSGHDTVSWYQQALGQGPQFIFQYYEEEERQRGNFPDRFSGHQFPNYSSELNVNALLLGDSALYLCASSRDRHEQYFGPGTRLTVT.

As concerns this clone: Other DNA sequences in the sample encode the same CDR3. This chain connects TRBV5-1 to TRBJ1-1, with no clear D. Germline-derived CDR1 and CDR2 are SGHRS and YFSETQ. V lost 0 bases, J lost 1 base, and 7 bases lay in between. This CDR3 comprises 14 residues. The CDR3 nucleotides are TGCGCCAGCAGCTTGGACGGCGGGAACACTGAAGCTTTCTTT. Amino acids: CASSLDGGNTEAFF.

The chain combines TRBV6-5 with TRBJ1-2; the match to TRBD1 covers 7 bases. The V segment lost 6 bases and the J segment 8 bases; nucleotides outside the gene matches: 6. CDR1 is MNHEY and CDR2 is SVGAGI in the germline V gene. The CDR3 totals 12 residues. The CDR3 sequence is CASSETGMGYTF. CDR3 DNA: TGTGCCAGCAGCGAGACAGGGATGGGCTACACCTTC.

This sequence joins TRBV5-3 and TRBJ2-7; D is ambiguous. TRBV5-3 is sorted into the ORF group, with uncertain function. This CDR3 contains 13 residues. Trimming stripped 4 bases from V and 1 base from J, with 9 bases between. The CDR3 nucleotides read TGTGCCAGAAGCCCCGGGCAGTCCTACGAGCAGTACTTC. As protein: CARSPGQSYEQYF.

The J gene is TRBJ1-1, the V gene TRBV5-1, with D unresolved. Germline values: CDR1 SGHRS, CDR2 YFSETQ. V lost 2 bases and J 6 bases, leaving 20 bases between the germline ends. The CDR3 covers 16 residues. The CDR3 protein is CASSFFSSGGSAEAFF. The DNA for the CDR3 is TGCGCCAGCAGCTTTTTTTCGTCGGGAGGGTCCGCTGAAGCTTTCTTT.

This sequence joins TRBV19 and TRBJ1-5; D gene unclear. CDR1 and CDR2 (germline): LNHDA, SQIVND (reference sequence). V lost 1 base and J 0 bases, leaving 7 bases between the germline ends. CDR3 length equals 15 residues. For the CDR3, the DNA is TGTGCCAGTAGTATAGTCCCGTATAGCAATCAGCCCCAGCATTTT. Its translation: CASSIVPYSNQPQHF.

The rearrangement joins TRBV11-2 to TRBJ2-1, with 12 nucleotides matching TRBD1. From germline, CDR1 is SGHAT and CDR2 FQNNGV. V trimming: 0 bases; J trimming: 13 bases; junction bases outside the gene matches: 10. CDR3 size: 16 residues. Written as DNA, the CDR3 is TGTGCCAGCAGCTTAGAATTTGGGCGGGGACAGGGGGCACAGTTCTTC. Translated, it gives CASSLEFGRGQGAQFF. Drawing the rest from reference TRBV11-2 and TRBJ2-1, the complete variable domain is EAGVAQSPRYKIIEKRQSVAFWCNPISGHATLYWYQQILGQGPKLLIQFQNNGVVDDSQLPKDRFSAERLKGVDSTLKIQPAKLEDSAVYLCASSLEFGRGQGAQFFGPGTRLTVL.